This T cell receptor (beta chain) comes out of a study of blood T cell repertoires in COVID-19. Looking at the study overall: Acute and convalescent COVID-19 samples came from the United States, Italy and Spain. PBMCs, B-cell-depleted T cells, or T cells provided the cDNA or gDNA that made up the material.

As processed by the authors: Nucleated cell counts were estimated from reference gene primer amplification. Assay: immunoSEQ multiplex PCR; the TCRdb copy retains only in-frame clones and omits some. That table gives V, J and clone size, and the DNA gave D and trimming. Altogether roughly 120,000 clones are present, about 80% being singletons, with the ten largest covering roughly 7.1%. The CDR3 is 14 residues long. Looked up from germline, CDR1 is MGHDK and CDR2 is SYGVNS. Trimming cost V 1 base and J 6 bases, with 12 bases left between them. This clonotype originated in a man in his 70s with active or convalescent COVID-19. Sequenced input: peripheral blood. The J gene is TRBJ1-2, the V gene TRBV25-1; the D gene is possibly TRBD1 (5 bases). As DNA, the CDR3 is TGTGCCAGCAGTGAATTTCAGGGTTTGGATGGCTACACCTTC. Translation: CASSEFQGLDGYTF.